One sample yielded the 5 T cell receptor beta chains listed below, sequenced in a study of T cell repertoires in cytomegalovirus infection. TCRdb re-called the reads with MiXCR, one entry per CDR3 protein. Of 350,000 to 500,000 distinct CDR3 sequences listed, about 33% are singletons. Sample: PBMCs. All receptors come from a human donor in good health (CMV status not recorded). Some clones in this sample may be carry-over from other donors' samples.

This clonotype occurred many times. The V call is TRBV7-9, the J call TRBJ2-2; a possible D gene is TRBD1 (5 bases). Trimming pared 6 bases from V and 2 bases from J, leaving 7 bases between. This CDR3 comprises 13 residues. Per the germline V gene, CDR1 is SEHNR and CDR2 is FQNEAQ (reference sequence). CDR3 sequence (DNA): TGTGCCAGCAGTAGGACAAACACCGGGGAGCTGTTTTTT. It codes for CASSRTNTGELFF.

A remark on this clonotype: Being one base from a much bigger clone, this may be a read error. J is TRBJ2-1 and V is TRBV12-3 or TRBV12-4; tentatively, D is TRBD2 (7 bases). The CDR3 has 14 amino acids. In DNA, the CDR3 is TGTGCCAGCAGTAAGGGGGGGTCCTACAATGACCAGTTCTTC. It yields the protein CASSKGGSYNDQFF.

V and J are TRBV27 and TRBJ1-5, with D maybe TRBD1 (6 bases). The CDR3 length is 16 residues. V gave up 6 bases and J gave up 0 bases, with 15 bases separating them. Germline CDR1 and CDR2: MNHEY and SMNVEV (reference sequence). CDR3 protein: CASRQPGASSNQPQHF. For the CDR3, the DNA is TGTGCCAGCAGACAGCCAGGGGCTTCTAGCAATCAGCCCCAGCATTTT.

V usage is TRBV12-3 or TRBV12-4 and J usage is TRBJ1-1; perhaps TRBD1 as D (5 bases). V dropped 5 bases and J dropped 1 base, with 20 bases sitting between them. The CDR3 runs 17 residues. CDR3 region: CASSRPLHGAGNTEAFF. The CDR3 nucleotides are TGTGCCAGCAGTCGACCCCTTCACGGGGCAGGGAACACTGAAGCTTTCTTT.

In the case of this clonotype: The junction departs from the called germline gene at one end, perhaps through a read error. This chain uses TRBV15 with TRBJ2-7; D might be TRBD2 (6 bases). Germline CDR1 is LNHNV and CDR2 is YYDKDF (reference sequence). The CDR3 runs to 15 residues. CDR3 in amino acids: CATSRDRDFSYAQYF. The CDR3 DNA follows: TGTGCCACCAGCAGGGACCGGGACTTCTCCTACGCGCAGTACTTC.